Shown below are 19 T cell receptor beta chains from a single sample sequenced in a study of OX40 agonist ivuxolimab in advanced cancers. The method was immunoSEQ multiplex PCR; TCRdb's version includes in-frame clones alone and lacks a portion of them. Among 65,000 to 95,000 clones listed, more than 80% were seen once. Material: CD4+ or CD8+ T cells sorted from blood, obtained in a trial of the OX40 agonist ivuxolimab. The source of these receptors is an adult with an advanced solid tumor such as melanoma, head and neck, liver or kidney cancer.

This chain uses TRBV5-4 with TRBJ2-4; tentatively, D is TRBD2 (6 bases). The V and J ends lost 6 bases and 1 base respectively, with 17 bases between them. The CDR3 loop spans 16 amino acids. Germline V gene lookup returns CDR1 SGHNT and CDR2 YYREEE (reference sequence). The CDR3 is CASTGGDGGAKNIQYF. In nucleotides, the CDR3 is TGTGCCAGCACAGGTGGTGATGGAGGGGCCAAAAACATTCAGTACTTC.

V usage is TRBV5-1 and J usage is TRBJ2-3, with 9 bases identical to TRBD2. Germline V gives CDR1 SGHRS, CDR2 YFSETQ. V lost 4 bases and J lost 6; bases outside the gene matches: 9. This CDR3 contains 15 residues. The CDR3 nucleotides read TGCGCCAGCAGCGCCGCAGCTAGCGGGAAGGATACGCAGTATTTT. Encoded protein: CASSAAASGKDTQYF. Full variable domain (missing parts from reference TRBV5-1 and TRBJ2-3): KAGVTQTPRYLIKTRGQQVTLSCSPISGHRSVSWYQQTPGQGLQFLFEYFSETQRNKGNFPGRFSGRQFSNSRSEMNVSTLELGDSALYLCASSAAASGKDTQYFGPGTRLTVL.

This clone showed up just once. This chain links TRBV7-9 with TRBJ2-3; D may be TRBD1 (6 bases). Germline-derived CDR1 and CDR2 are SEHNR and FQNEAQ (reference sequence). Trimming left V 5 bases short and J 1 base short, with 10 bases between. There are 14 residues in the CDR3. CDR3 nucleotides: TGTGCCAGCAGCCCTGGACAGCGCACAGATACGCAGTATTTT. It is translated as CASSPGQRTDTQYF.

The V call is TRBV27, the J call TRBJ1-1; a weak D match, TRBD1 (5 bases). The CDR3 extends over 16 amino acids. Per the germline V gene, CDR1 is MNHEY and CDR2 is SMNVEV (reference sequence). Deletions cut 1 base from V and 1 base from J, with 13 bases between. The CDR3 DNA sequence: TGTGCCAGCAGTTTATTGGGCAGGGTGAGGAACACTGAAGCTTTCTTT. This gives the protein CASSLLGRVRNTEAFF.

The chain has TRBV10-2 and TRBJ2-3; maybe TRBD2 (5 bases). Germline values: CDR1 WSHSY, CDR2 SAAADI. The germline V and J ends were trimmed by 8 bases and 0 bases, with 12 bases remaining between them. This CDR3 is built from 14 residues. CDR3 DNA sequence: TGCGCCAGCGGGAGCATAACTAGCACAGATACGCAGTATTTT. This translates into CASGSITSTDTQYF.

The genes are TRBV5-8 and TRBJ1-2, with 10 bases lining up with TRBD1. The CDR3 consists of 14 residues. Trimming cost V 4 bases and J 8 bases; bases outside gene matches: 8. From germline, CDR1 is SGHTS and CDR2 YDEGEE. The CDR3 DNA is TGTGCCAGCAGCCCCGGACAGGGGGTGAGGGGCTACACCTTC. Its protein product is CASSPGQGVRGYTF.

The chain combines TRBV28 with TRBJ2-7; D unresolved. V shed 6 bases and J shed 4 bases, with 13 bases lying between them. This CDR3 has 13 amino acids. Germline CDR1 is MDHEN and CDR2 is SYDVKM. CDR3 coding DNA: TGTGCCAGCAGCTGGCCCGGGCATTACGAGCAGTACTTC. Its translation: CASSWPGHYEQYF.

This clone was observed once. The chain is built from TRBV5-6 and TRBJ2-2; 8 bases align to TRBD1. V shed 0 bases, J shed 4 bases, and the junction held 8 bases outside the gene matches. This CDR3 spans 17 amino acids. Germline V gene sequence: CDR1 SGHDT, CDR2 YYEEEE. CDR3 region: CASSLVRGRRATGELFF. The CDR3 nucleotides are TGTGCCAGCAGCTTGGTCAGGGGGCGAAGGGCCACCGGGGAGCTGTTTTTT.

The chain has TRBV2 and TRBJ2-3; a possible D gene is TRBD2 (5 bases). The ends were cut back, 3 bases at V and 6 bases at J, with 13 bases in the middle. This CDR3 is 14 amino acids long. Germline V gives CDR1 SNHLY, CDR2 FYNNEI. DNA of the CDR3: TGTGCCAGCAGTGAGCTAGACTACGTGGATACGCAGTATTTT. It encodes CASSELDYVDTQYF.

The chain has TRBV14 and TRBJ2-7, with 10 positions matching TRBD1. This CDR3 is 18 amino acids long. Germline assignment: CDR1 SGHDN and CDR2 FVKESK. V shed 1 base and J 3 bases; nucleotides not matched to a gene: 12. Here the CDR3 DNA reads TGTGCCAGCAGCCAAGTCCGAGGATCCGGACAGGGGGGCTACGAGCAGTACTTC. Amino acid sequence: CASSQVRGSGQGGYEQYF.

The rearrangement joins TRBV5-1 to TRBJ2-7; tentative D call: TRBD2 (6 bases). Germline CDR1 reads SGHRS; CDR2 reads YFSETQ. The V gene lost 7 bases and the J gene lost 0 bases, with 17 bases spanning the gap. The CDR3 runs to 15 residues. CDR3 nucleotide sequence: TGCGCCAGCGGACTTGGACTACTCGACTCCTACGAGCAGTACTTC. Amino acid sequence: CASGLGLLDSYEQYF. Full variable domain (remainder filled in from reference TRBV5-1 and TRBJ2-7): KAGVTQTPRYLIKTRGQQVTLSCSPISGHRSVSWYQQTPGQGLQFLFEYFSETQRNKGNFPGRFSGRQFSNSRSEMNVSTLELGDSALYLCASGLGLLDSYEQYFGPGTRLTVT.

The chain links TRBV5-1 to TRBJ1-4; possible D gene TRBD1, 6 bases. Germline V gene data show CDR1 as SGHRS and CDR2 as YFSETQ. This CDR3 has 12 amino acids. V was trimmed by 1 base and J by 11 bases, leaving 9 bases between them. CDR3 DNA sequence: TGCGCCAGCAGCTTGAACAGGGATAAACTGTTTTTT. Residues: CASSLNRDKLFF.

V gene TRBV5-6 combines with J gene TRBJ2-2; 9 bases map to TRBD2. The CDR3 has 17 residues. Germline V gene lookup returns CDR1 SGHDT and CDR2 YYEEEE. V shed 0 bases, J shed 3 bases, and the junction held 6 bases outside the gene matches. CDR3 residues: CASSLGAGGPHTGELFF. CDR3 bases: TGTGCCAGCAGCTTGGGGGCGGGGGGGCCCCACACCGGGGAGCTGTTTTTT. The whole variable domain, remainder taken from reference TRBV5-6 and TRBJ2-2, is DAGVTQSPTHLIKTRGQQVTLRCSPKSGHDTVSWYQQALGQGPQFIFQYYEEEERQRGNFPDRFSGHQFPNYSSELNVNALLLGDSALYLCASSLGAGGPHTGELFFGEGSRLTVL.

V gene TRBV7-8 combines with J gene TRBJ2-7, with D unclear. Between the trimmed V and J ends, which lost 0 bases and 5 bases, there was a span of 8 bases. The CDR3 covers 13 residues. The germline CDR1 and CDR2 sequences are SGHVS and FQNEAQ. CDR3: CASSLAWPHEQYF. The DNA for the CDR3 is TGTGCCAGCAGCTTAGCCTGGCCCCACGAGCAGTACTTC. Filled out from reference TRBV7-8 and TRBJ2-7, the complete variable domain reads GAGVSQSPRYKVAKRGQDVALRCDPISGHVSLFWYQQALGQGPEFLTYFQNEAQLDKSGLPSDRFFAERPEGSVSTLKIQRTQQEDSAVYLCASSLAWPHEQYFGPGTRLTVT.

As concerns this clone: Other DNA sequences in the sample encode the same CDR3. The J gene is TRBJ1-5, the V gene TRBV19; D is unclear. This CDR3 has 14 amino acids. Germline CDR1 LNHDA, CDR2 SQIVND (reference sequence). With 6 bases removed from V and 0 bases from J, the gap between germline ends came to 9 bases. The CDR3 loop reads CASSIRDSNQPQHF. CDR3 nucleotides: TGTGCCAGTAGCATAAGGGATAGCAATCAGCCCCAGCATTTT.

This clone was seen once. The rearrangement joins TRBV9 to TRBJ1-3; D remains ambiguous. V was pared by 1 base and J by 2 bases, with 13 bases between. The germline gives CDR1 SGDLS, CDR2 YYNGEE. The CDR3 sequence is 16 residues long. The chain's CDR3 is CASSVTAKTTGNTIYF. The DNA for the CDR3 is TGTGCCAGCAGCGTAACAGCCAAGACGACTGGAAACACCATATATTTT.

This rearrangement joins TRBV27 to TRBJ1-3, with 8 bases lining up with TRBD1. The length of the CDR3 is 14 residues. The germline V gene has CDR1 MNHEY and CDR2 SMNVEV (reference sequence). V lost 6 bases to trimming and J lost 2 bases; unmatched junction nucleotides: 3. CDR3 loop: CASRLTGAGNTIYF. DNA of the CDR3: TGTGCCAGCAGGCTGACAGGGGCTGGAAACACCATATATTTT.

This clone was seen only once. The junction differs from germline at one of its ends, possibly a read error. This chain connects TRBV7-2 to TRBJ2-7, with 9 bases matching TRBD2. CDR3 length: 14 amino acids. Germline assignment: CDR1 SGHTA and CDR2 FQGNSA. The DNA for the CDR3 is TGTGTCAGCAGCCCCAGCGGGGGGCGCTACGAGCAGTACTTC. It codes for CVSSPSGGRYEQYF.

The chain joins TRBV19 to TRBJ1-5, with 11 bases fitting TRBD1. The CDR3 spans 17 residues. Germline loops: CDR1 LNHDA, CDR2 SQIVND (reference sequence). V was clipped by 5 bases and J by 2 bases; unmatched bases: 8. In DNA form, the CDR3 reads TGTGCCAGTAGTGGGCCGGGACAGGGGGGAGGCAATCAGCCCCAGCATTTT. Translated, it gives CASSGPGQGGGNQPQHF.